This T cell receptor (beta chain) was captured by sequencing in a study of blood T cell repertoires in COVID-19. Study-level information: Researchers got acute and convalescent COVID-19 samples from the United States, Italy and Spain. PBMCs, B-cell-depleted T cells, or T cells were the source of the cDNA or gDNA that made up the material.

The CDR3 has 12 residues. Germline V lookup: CDR1 SNHLY, CDR2 FYNNEI. The V gene lost 8 bases and the J gene lost 3 bases, with 10 bases spanning the gap. In the original workflow: Using reference gene primer amplification, nucleated cell counts were estimated. Libraries were prepared by immunoSEQ multiplex PCR; TCRdb keeps only in-frame clonotypes and omits some of them. V and J calls and clone size follow that table, whereas D and trimming were derived from the DNA. The repertoire holds fewer than 200,000 clones, 82% seen once, with 8.4% in the top ten. The specimen sequenced was peripheral blood. The chain employs TRBV2 and TRBJ1-1, with D tentatively TRBD1 (5 bases). This receptor was identified in an older woman with acute or convalescent COVID-19. The CDR3 sequence is CASSDTYTEAFF. The CDR3 DNA follows: TGTGCCAGCTCGGACACGTACACTGAAGCTTTCTTT.